This T cell receptor beta chain was found in a study of blood T cells in healthy people across ages. Germline lookup yields CDR1 SEHNR and CDR2 FQNEAQ (reference sequence). The CDR3 loop spans 15 amino acids. Trimming cost V 5 bases and J 12 bases; bases outside gene matches: 15. This clonotype was picked up a small number of times. Then a second PCR, running about 6 to 11 cycles, was carried out with a sample-barcoded 5' primer and a J-beta primer mix. TCRdb analysed the 5' RACE reads with MiXCR anew, one entry per CDR3 protein. The profile shows 1.6 million or so distinct CDR3 sequences, roughly 32% of them singletons.

Material: blood. The chain carries TRBV7-9 and TRBJ2-1; 8 nucleotides align to TRBD1. The clonotype originates from a woman aged 30 to 39 in good health. The CDR3 coding sequence is TGTGCCAGCAGCCACAGGGGGGAGTTTGGATTAGGGCAGTTCTTC. Amino acid sequence: CASSHRGEFGLGQFF.